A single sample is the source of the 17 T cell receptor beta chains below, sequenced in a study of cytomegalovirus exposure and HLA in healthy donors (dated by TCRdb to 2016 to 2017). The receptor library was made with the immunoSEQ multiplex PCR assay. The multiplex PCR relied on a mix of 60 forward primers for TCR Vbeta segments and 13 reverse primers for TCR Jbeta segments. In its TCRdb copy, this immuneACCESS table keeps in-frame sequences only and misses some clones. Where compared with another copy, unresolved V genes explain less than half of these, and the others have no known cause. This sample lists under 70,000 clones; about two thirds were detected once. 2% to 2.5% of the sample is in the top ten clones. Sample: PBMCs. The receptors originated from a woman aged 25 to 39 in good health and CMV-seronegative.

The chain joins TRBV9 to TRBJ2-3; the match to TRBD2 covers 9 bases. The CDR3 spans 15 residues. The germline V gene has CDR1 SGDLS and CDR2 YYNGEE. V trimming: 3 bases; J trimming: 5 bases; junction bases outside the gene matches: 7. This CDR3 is CASSAGLAVIDTQYF. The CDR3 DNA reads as TGTGCCAGCAGCGCGGGACTAGCCGTGATAGATACGCAGTATTTT. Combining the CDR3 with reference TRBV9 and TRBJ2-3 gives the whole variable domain DSGVTQTPKHLITATGQRVTLRCSPRSGDLSVYWYQQSLDQGLQFLIQYYNGEERAKGNILERFSAQQFPDLHSELNLSSLELGDSALYFCASSAGLAVIDTQYFGPGTRLTVL.

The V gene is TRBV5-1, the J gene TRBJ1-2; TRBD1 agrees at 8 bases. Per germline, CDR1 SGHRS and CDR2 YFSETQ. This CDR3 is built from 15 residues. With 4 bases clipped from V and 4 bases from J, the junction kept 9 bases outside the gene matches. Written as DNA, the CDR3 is TGCGCCAGCAGCCGGGAAGGACAGGGAACCTATGGCTACACCTTC. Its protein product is CASSREGQGTYGYTF.

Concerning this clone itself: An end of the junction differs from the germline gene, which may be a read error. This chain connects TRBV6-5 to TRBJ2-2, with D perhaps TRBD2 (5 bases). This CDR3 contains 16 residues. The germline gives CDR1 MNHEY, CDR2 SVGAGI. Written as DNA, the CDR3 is TGTGCCAGCAGTTACTCTCTCGGGTGGAGCACCGGGGAGCTGCTTTTT. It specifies CASSYSLGWSTGELLF.

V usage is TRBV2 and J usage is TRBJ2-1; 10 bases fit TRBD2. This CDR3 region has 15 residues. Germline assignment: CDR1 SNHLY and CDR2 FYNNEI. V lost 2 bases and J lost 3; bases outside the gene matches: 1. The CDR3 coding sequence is TGTGCCAGCAGTGAACTAGCGGGGGACTACAATGAGCAGTTCTTC. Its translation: CASSELAGDYNEQFF.

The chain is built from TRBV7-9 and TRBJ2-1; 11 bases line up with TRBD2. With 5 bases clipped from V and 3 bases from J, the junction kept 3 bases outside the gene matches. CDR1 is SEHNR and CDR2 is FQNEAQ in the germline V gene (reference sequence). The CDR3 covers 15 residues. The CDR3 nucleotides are TGTGCCAGCAGCCTTGGGACTAGCGGCTACAATGAGCAGTTCTTC. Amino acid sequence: CASSLGTSGYNEQFF.

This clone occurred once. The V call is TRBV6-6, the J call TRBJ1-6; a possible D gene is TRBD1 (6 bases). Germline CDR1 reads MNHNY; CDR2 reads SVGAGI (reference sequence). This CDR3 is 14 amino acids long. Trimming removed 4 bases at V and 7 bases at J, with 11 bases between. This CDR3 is CASSFGQINSPLHF. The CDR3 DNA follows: TGTGCCAGCAGTTTCGGACAGATCAATTCACCCCTCCACTTT.

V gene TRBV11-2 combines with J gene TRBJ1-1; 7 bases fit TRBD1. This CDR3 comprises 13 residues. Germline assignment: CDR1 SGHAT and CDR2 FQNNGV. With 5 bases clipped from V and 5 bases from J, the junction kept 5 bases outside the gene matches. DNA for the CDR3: TGTGCCAGCAGCGCGACAGGGAGGACTGAAGCTTTCTTT. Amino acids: CASSATGRTEAFF.

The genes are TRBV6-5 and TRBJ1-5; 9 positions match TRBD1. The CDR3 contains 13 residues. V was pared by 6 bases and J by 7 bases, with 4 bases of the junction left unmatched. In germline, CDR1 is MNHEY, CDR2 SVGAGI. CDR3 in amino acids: CASSRDRVQPQHF. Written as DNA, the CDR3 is TGTGCCAGCAGCCGGGACAGGGTACAGCCCCAGCATTTT.

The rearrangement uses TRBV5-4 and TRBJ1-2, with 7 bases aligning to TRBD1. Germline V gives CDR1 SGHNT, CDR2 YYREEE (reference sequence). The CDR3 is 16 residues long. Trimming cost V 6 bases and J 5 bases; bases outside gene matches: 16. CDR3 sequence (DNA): TGTGCCAGCACCTCGACAGGGAATAGAGGTCGGTATGGCTACACCTTC. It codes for CASTSTGNRGRYGYTF.

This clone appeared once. CDR3 in amino acids: CSDSHPGQGPQPQHF. Here the CDR3 DNA reads TGCAGCGATAGCCATCCGGGACAGGGCCCTCAGCCCCAGCATTTT. The V and J genes are TRBV29-1 and TRBJ1-5; 9 positions agree with TRBD1. V dropped 7 bases and J dropped 6; count of bases not matched to a gene: 13. The CDR3 sequence is 15 residues long. Germline CDR1 is SQVTM and CDR2 is ANQGSEA.

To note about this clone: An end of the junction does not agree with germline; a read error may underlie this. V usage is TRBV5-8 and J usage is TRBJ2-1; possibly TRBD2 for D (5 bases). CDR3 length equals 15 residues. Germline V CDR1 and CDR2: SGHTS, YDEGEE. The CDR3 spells CASSQEGLTNNEQFF. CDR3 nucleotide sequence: TGCGCCAGCAGCCAAGAAGGACTCACCAACAATGAGCAGTTCTTC.

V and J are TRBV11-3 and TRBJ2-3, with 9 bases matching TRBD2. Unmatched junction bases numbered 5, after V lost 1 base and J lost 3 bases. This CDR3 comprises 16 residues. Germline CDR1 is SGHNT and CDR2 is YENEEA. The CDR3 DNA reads TGTGCCAGCAGCTTAGGCGGGGGGGCCACGACAGATACGCAGTATTTT. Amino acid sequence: CASSLGGGATTDTQYF.

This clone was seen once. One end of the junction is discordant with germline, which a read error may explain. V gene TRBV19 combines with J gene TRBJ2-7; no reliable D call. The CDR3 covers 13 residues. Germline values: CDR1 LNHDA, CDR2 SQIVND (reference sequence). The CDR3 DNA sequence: TGTGCCAGTAGTAGGAGCCTTACCTACGAGCAGTGCTTC. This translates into CASSRSLTYEQCF.

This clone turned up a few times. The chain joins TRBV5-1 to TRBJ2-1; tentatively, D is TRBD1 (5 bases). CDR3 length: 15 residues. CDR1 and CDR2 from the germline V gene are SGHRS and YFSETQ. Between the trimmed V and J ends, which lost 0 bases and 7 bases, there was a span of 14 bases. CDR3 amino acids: CASSLAGQGSNEQFF. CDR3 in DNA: TGCGCCAGCAGCTTGGCCGGGCAGGGTAGTAATGAGCAGTTCTTC.

CDR3 sequence reads: CASSSGFEQYF. In DNA form, the CDR3 reads TGTGCCAGCAGTTCAGGGTTCGAGCAGTACTTC. V usage is TRBV7-9 and J usage is TRBJ2-7; possible D gene TRBD1, 5 bases. The V end lost 6 bases, the J end lost 6 bases, and 9 bases lay between the germline ends. The germline V gene has CDR1 SEHNR and CDR2 FQNEAQ (reference sequence). The CDR3 runs 11 residues.

The CDR3 nucleotides are TGTGCCAGCATGGGTGGCAGGACTACCAGTTCCTACGAGCAGTACTTC. Residues: CASMGGRTTSSYEQYF. This chain uses TRBV2 with TRBJ2-7; tentatively, D is TRBD2 (6 bases). In germline, CDR1 is SNHLY, CDR2 FYNNEI. The CDR3 consists of 16 residues. The V gene lost 7 bases and the J gene lost 1 base, with 20 bases spanning the gap.

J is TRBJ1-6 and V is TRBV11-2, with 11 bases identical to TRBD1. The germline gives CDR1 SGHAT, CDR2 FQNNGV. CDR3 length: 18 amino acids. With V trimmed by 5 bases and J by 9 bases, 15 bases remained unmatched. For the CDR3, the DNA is TGTGCCAGCAGCCGGGGGACAGGGGGAGTTGAGAGGGGTTCACCCCTCCACTTT. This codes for CASSRGTGGVERGSPLHF.